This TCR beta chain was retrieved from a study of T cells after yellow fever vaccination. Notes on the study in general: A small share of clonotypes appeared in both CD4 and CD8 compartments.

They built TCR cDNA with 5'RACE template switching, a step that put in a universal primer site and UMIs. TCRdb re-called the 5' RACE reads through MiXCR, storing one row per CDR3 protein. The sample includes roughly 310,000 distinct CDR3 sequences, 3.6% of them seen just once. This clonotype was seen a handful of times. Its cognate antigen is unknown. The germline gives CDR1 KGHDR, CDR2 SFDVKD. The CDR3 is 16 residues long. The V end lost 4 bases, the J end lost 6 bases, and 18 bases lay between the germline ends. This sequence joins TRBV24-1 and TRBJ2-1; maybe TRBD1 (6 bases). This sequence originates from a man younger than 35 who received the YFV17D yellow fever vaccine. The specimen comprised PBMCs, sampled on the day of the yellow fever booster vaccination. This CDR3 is CATSERGRGFFNEQFF. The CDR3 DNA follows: TGTGCCACCAGTGAACGGGGAAGGGGGTTTTTCAATGAGCAGTTCTTC.